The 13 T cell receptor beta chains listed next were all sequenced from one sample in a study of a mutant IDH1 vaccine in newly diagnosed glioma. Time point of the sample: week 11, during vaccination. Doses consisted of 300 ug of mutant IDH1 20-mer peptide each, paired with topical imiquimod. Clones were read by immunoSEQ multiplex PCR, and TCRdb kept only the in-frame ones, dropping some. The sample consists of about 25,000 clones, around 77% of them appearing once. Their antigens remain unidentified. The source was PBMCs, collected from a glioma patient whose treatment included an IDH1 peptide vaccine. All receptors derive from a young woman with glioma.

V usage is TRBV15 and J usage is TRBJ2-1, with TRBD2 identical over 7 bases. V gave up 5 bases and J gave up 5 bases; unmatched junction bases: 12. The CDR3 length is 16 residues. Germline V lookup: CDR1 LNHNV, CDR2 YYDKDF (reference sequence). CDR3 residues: CATSVLLPGGNNEQFF. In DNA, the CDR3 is TGTGCCACCAGCGTACTCCTGCCCGGGGGGAACAATGAGCAGTTCTTC.

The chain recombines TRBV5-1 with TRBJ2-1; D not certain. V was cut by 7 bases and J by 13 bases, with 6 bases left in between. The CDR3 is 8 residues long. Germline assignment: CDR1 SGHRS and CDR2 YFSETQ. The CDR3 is CASPDQFF. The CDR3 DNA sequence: TGCGCCAGCCCTGACCAGTTCTTC.

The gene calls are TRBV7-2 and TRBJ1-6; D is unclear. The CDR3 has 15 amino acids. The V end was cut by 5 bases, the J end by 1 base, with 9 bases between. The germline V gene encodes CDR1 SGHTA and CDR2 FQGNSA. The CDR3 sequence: CASSSTISYNSPLHF. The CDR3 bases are TGTGCCAGCAGCAGTACAATTTCCTATAATTCACCCCTCCACTTT.

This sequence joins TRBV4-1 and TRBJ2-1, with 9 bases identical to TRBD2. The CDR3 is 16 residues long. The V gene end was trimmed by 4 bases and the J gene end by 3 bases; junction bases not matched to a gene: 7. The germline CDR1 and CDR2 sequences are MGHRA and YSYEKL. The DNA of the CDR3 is TGCGCCAGCAGCCCCCATGCTAGCGGGGACTACAATGAGCAGTTCTTC. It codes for CASSPHASGDYNEQFF.

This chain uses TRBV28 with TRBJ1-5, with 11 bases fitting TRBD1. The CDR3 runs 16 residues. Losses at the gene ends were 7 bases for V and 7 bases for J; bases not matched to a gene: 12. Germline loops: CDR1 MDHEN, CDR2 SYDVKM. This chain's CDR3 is CASTRDRGVTRQPQHF. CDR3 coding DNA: TGTGCCAGCACCAGGGACAGGGGGGTGACCCGCCAGCCCCAGCATTTT.

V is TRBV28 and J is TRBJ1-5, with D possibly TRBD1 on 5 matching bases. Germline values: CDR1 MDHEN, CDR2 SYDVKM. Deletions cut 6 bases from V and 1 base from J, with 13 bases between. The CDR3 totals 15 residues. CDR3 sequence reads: CASSLGGVSNQPQHF. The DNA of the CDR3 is TGTGCCAGCAGCCTGGGGGGGGTCAGCAATCAGCCCCAGCATTTT.

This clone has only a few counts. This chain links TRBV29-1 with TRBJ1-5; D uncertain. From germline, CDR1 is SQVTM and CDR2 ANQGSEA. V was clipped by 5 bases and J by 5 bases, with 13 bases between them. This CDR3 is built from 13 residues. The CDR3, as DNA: TGCAGCGTTTCTATAGCGCGAGATCAGCCCCAGCATTTT. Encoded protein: CSVSIARDQPQHF.

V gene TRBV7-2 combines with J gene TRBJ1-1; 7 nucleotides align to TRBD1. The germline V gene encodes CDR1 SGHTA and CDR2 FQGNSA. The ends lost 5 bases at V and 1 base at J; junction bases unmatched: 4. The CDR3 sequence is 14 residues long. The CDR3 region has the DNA TGTGCCAGCAGCCCATGGACAGGGAACACTGAAGCTTTCTTT. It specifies CASSPWTGNTEAFF.

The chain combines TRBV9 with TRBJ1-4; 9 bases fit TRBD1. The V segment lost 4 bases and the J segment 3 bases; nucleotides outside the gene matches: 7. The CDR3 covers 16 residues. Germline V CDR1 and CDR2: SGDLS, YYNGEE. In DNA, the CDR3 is TGTGCCAGCAGCTCCGGGACAGGGCAACCTAATGAAAAACTGTTTTTT. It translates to CASSSGTGQPNEKLFF.

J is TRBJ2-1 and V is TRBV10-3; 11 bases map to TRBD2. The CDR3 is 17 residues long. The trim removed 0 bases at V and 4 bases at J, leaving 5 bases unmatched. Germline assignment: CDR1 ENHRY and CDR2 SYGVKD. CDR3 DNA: TGTGCCATCAGTGAGTCTGCCGGGACTAGCGGATACAATGAGCAGTTCTTC. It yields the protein CAISESAGTSGYNEQFF.

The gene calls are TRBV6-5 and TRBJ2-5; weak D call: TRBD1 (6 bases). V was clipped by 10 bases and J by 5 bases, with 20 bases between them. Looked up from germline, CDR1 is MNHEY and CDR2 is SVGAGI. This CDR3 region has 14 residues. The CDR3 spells CATGGMTGGETQYF. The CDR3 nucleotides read TGTGCCACTGGGGGAATGACAGGAGGCGAGACCCAGTACTTC.

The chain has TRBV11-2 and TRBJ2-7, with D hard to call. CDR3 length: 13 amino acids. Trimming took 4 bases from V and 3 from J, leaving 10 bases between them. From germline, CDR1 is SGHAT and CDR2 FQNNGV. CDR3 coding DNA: TGTGCCAGCAGCTCCTCGAAGGGCTACGAGCAGTACTTC. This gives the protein CASSSSKGYEQYF.

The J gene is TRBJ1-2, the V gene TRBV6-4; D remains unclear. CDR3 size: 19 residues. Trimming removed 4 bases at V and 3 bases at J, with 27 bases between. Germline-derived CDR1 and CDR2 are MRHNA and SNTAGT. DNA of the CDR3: TGTGCCAGCAGTGTTCGGACGAAGGACTCAAACCTCCTGGACTATGGCTACACCTTC. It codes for CASSVRTKDSNLLDYGYTF.